These T cell receptor beta chains were read from a single sample in a study of T cell responses to AZD1222 COVID-19 vaccine. Method: immunoSEQ multiplex PCR; TCRdb's copy keeps in-frame clones and lacks some. The sample comprises some 130,000 clones, 92% of which are singletons, and roughly 3.7% rests with the top ten. This sample comprised peripheral blood, obtained on day 0 of AZD1222 vaccination. These receptors were collected from an adult in good health. Both conserved end residues are part of each CDR3. The order of the fields is clone size, D gene, J gene, V gene, CDR3 DNA, CDR3 protein. The D gene is left open where the match is weak. The listing skips clone size in some rows; elsewhere it reads once, few, many or a size class.

.,TRBD2,TRBJ2-1,TRBV10-3,TGTGCCATCAGTACTCCCACGACTAGCGGGATATCCCAATTACGTGAGCAGTTCTTC,CAISTPTTSGISQLREQFF
.,.,TRBJ1-3,TRBV28,TGTGCCTCCCGGGGGACCCACTCTGGAAACACCATATATTTT,CASRGTHSGNTIYF
.,.,TRBJ1-1,TRBV3-1/TRBV3-2,TGTGCCAGCAGCCCGCCCAGGCGGGGCGCTGAAGCTTTCTTT,CASSPPRRGAEAFF
.,.,TRBJ2-3,TRBV19,TGTGCCAGTAGTAGACGCACAGATACGCAGTATTTT,CASSRRTDTQYF
.,TRBD2,TRBJ2-7,TRBV7-2,TGTGCCAGCAGACCGACTAGCGCCGCTCCCGAGCAGTACTTC,CASRPTSAAPEQYF
.,.,TRBJ2-2,TRBV7-2,TGTGCCAGCAGCTCGCACCCCACCGGGGAGCTGTTTTTT,CASSSHPTGELFF
.,TRBD2,TRBJ2-3,TRBV6-6,TGTGCCAGCAGTTACTCATCTAGCGGGAGGGATACGCAGTATTTT,CASSYSSSGRDTQYF
few,.,TRBJ2-5,TRBV6-2/TRBV6-3,TGTGCCAGCAGTTACTCCCCGTTGGGCGCCCAGTACTTC,CASSYSPLGAQYF
.,TRBD2,TRBJ2-1,TRBV18,TGTGCCAGCTCACCATTCCCGGGAGGGGACAATGAGCAGTTCTTC,CASSPFPGGDNEQFF
.,TRBD1,TRBJ1-2,TRBV9,TGTGCCAGCAGCGTAGGTATGGGACAGGAGCGCTATGGCTACACCTTC,CASSVGMGQERYGYTF
.,TRBD1,TRBJ2-1,TRBV6-5,TGTGCCAGCAAATACAGGGGGTTTATAAATGAGCAGTTCTTC,CASKYRGFINEQFF
.,TRBD1,TRBJ2-1,TRBV5-1,TGCGCCAGCTCGGGTGGGGACAGGCCGCCCAATGAGCAGTTCTTC,CASSGGDRPPNEQFF
.,.,TRBJ2-7,TRBV28,TGTGCCAGCAGTTTACAGGGACGAAACGAGCAGTACTTC,CASSLQGRNEQYF
.,TRBD1,TRBJ2-2,TRBV18,TGTGCCAGCTCACCAGGGACAGGTTCGAACACCGGGGAGCTGTTTTTT,CASSPGTGSNTGELFF
.,TRBD1,TRBJ1-2,TRBV9,TGTGCCAGCAGCGCCGGACAGGGACTAGGTGGCTACACCTTC,CASSAGQGLGGYTF
.,TRBD1,TRBJ1-4,TRBV19,TGTGCCAGTAGTCCCGGACAGGGTACTAATGAAAAACTGTTTTTT,CASSPGQGTNEKLFF
once,.,TRBJ2-7,TRBV14,TGTGCCAGCAGCCAAGATCTGGTACTGCTGCAGTACTTC,CASSQDLVLLQYF
.,.,TRBJ2-3,TRBV29-1,TGCAGCGTTATTGGCAACGCGGGATTTGATACGCAGTATTTT,CSVIGNAGFDTQYF
.,.,TRBJ1-1,TRBV27,TGTGCCAGCATCCCAGGGTTCGGCAAAGCTTTCTTT,CASIPGFGKAFF
medium-sized,.,TRBJ2-3,TRBV7-3,TGTGCCAGCAGCCACCTTGGTGCCGATACGCAGTATTTT,CASSHLGADTQYF
.,.,TRBJ1-1,TRBV3-1/TRBV3-2,TGTGCCAGCAGCCAAGAAGGGTGGGGATTCGCTGAAGCTTTCTTT,CASSQEGWGFAEAFF
.,TRBD2,TRBJ2-1,TRBV7-2,TGTGCCAGCAGCTTGCCCCCACTGGGAAGGACTAGCGACAATGAGCAGTTCTTC,CASSLPPLGRTSDNEQFF
.,TRBD2,TRBJ2-1,TRBV5-5,TGTGCCAGCAGGATTCTTAGCGGGAGGGCCTTAGGTGAGCAGTTCTTC,CASRILSGRALGEQFF
.,TRBD1,TRBJ2-1,TRBV5-4,TGTGCCAGCAGCCCCCAGGGGGACCGCTCCTACAATGAGCAGTTCTTC,CASSPQGDRSYNEQFF
.,TRBD1,TRBJ2-6,TRBV10-3,TGTGCCATCAGTCTTAATCCGGGACAGGGGGCTAACTCTGGGGCCAACGTCCTGACTTTC,CAISLNPGQGANSGANVLTF
few,.,TRBJ1-5,TRBV19,TGTGCCAGTCGAGGGCTCGTCAATCAGCCCCAGCATTTT,CASRGLVNQPQHF
.,.,TRBJ1-5,TRBV9,TGTGCCAGCAGCGTAGGGGGGGCGCCTCAGCCCCAGCATTTT,CASSVGGAPQPQHF
.,.,TRBJ1-5,TRBV6-1,TGTGCCAGCAGTGAAACTCATTCAGGCGATCAGCCCCAGCATTTT,CASSETHSGDQPQHF
.,.,TRBJ2-7,TRBV4-2,TGTGCCAGCAGCCAAGGGCCAGCTCTCGAGCAGTACTTC,CASSQGPALEQYF
once,.,TRBJ2-1,TRBV2,TGTGCCAGCAGTGACGTAATCGGGAGTCACAGTGAGCAGTTCTTC,CASSDVIGSHSEQFF
.,.,TRBJ2-2,TRBV6-4,TGTGCCAGCAGTGACAGGGGGAATGCGAACACCGGGGAGCTGTTTTTT,CASSDRGNANTGELFF
.,.,TRBJ1-1,TRBV29-1,TGCAGCGTAGGGATTTCGGGGTTGAACACTGAAGCTTTCTTT,CSVGISGLNTEAFF
.,.,TRBJ1-2,TRBV29-1,TGCAGCGTGACGACAGAGAACTTCTATGGCTACACCTTC,CSVTTENFYGYTF
.,.,TRBJ2-2,TRBV5-1,TGCGCCAGCAGCTTCGAGGATTACGGGGAGCTGTTTTTT,CASSFEDYGELFF
once,TRBD2,TRBJ2-3,TRBV27,TGTGCCAGCAGTTTATCAGTTAGCGGGGCTTCAGGTACGCAGTATTTT,CASSLSVSGASGTQYF
.,.,TRBJ2-7,TRBV4-1,TGCGCCAGCAGCCAAGGGGGCGGATACTCCTACGAGCAGTACTTC,CASSQGGGYSYEQYF
.,.,TRBJ1-5,TRBV27,TGTGCCAGCAGTTTACGGCAGGGAGCGGCTCAGCCCCAGCATTTT,CASSLRQGAAQPQHF
.,.,TRBJ1-5,TRBV7-2,TGTGCCAGCAGCTACCAGGCGGGGGGCGCGGGGCGCAATCAGCCCCAGCATTTT,CASSYQAGGAGRNQPQHF
once,.,TRBJ2-2,TRBV2,TGTGCCAGCAAAGAGGCAGGGGACACCGGGGAGCTGTTTTTT,CASKEAGDTGELFF
once,.,TRBJ2-7,TRBV27,TGTGCCAGCAGTTACACAGACAGCTACGAGCAGTACTTC,CASSYTDSYEQYF
.,TRBD2,TRBJ2-1,TRBV7-2,TGTGCCAGCAGCTTTGGAGGACTAGTCGGCAATGAGCAGTTCTTC,CASSFGGLVGNEQFF
.,.,TRBJ1-1,TRBV27,TGTGCCAGCAGTCCACCACCCCGGATTGGTTTGGACACTGAAGCTTTCTTT,CASSPPPRIGLDTEAFF
.,.,TRBJ2-2,TRBV30,TGTGCCTGGGGGGGCGGGAGTCAGTCCGGGGAGCTGTTTTTT,CAWGGGSQSGELFF
.,.,TRBJ1-5,TRBV28,TGTGCCAGCCTCAGGGATTTGAGCAATCAGCCCCAGCATTTT,CASLRDLSNQPQHF
.,.,TRBJ1-5,TRBV15,TGTGCCACCAGCAGAGCCCCGGGGACACCCGGTCAGCCCCAGCATTTT,CATSRAPGTPGQPQHF
.,.,TRBJ2-7,TRBV6-4,TGTGCCAGCAGTGAGGGTGTGATGAGGGAGCAGTACTTC,CASSEGVMREQYF
.,.,TRBJ1-2,TRBV28,TGTGCCAGCAGTTTCAGTCAGGGTGGCTACACCTTC,CASSFSQGGYTF
.,TRBD2,TRBJ2-7,TRBV5-4,TGTGCCAGCAGCTTGGATACTAGCGGACTACAAGAGCAGTACTTC,CASSLDTSGLQEQYF
.,.,TRBJ1-5,TRBV30,TGTGCCTGGAGTTCAGGGACTGGTCAGCCCCAGCATTTT,CAWSSGTGQPQHF
.,.,TRBJ2-7,TRBV18,TGTGCCAGCTCACCATTGGCTACTAACTACGAGCAGTACTTC,CASSPLATNYEQYF
few,.,TRBJ2-3,TRBV29-1,TGCAGCATAGGGGCGGTTGGCGCAGATACGCAGTATTTT,CSIGAVGADTQYF
once,.,TRBJ2-1,TRBV6-5,TGTGCCAGCAGTCGCAACGGCGGCTCCTACAATGAGCAGTTCTTC,CASSRNGGSYNEQFF
.,TRBD2,TRBJ2-3,TRBV12-5,TGTGCTAGTGGTTCAAGCGGGAGTGATACAGATACGCAGTATTTT,CASGSSGSDTDTQYF
.,.,TRBJ2-4,TRBV19,TGTGCCAGTAGCGAGCGGGCCAAAAACATTCAGTACTTC,CASSERAKNIQYF
.,.,TRBJ1-3,TRBV13,TGTGCCAGCAGCCCCACAGGGAGCTCTGGAAACACCATATATTTT,CASSPTGSSGNTIYF
.,.,TRBJ2-7,TRBV5-7,TGTGCCAGGTCCGAAGATCGCTTTTCCTCCTACGAGCAGTACTTC,CARSEDRFSSYEQYF
.,.,TRBJ1-5,TRBV19,TGTGCCAGTAGTCCGCCCCAGCATTTT,CASSPPQHF